This TCR beta chain was identified in a study of response to subunit inactivated influenza vaccine. From germline, CDR1 is MNHEY and CDR2 SVGAGI. Deletions cut 0 bases from V and 4 bases from J, with 7 bases between. This CDR3 is built from 13 residues. Each CDR3 protein is one row after TCRdb ran MiXCR on the RT-PCR reads. The sample consists of just under 550,000 distinct CDR3 sequences, approximately 24% of them appearing once. The same specimen was also included in a second study, on T cells expressing NK-cell markers. That source notes: In generating TCR beta cDNA, 5'RACE template switching with UMIs was used. Repertoires of TCR beta were obtained from T cells sorted as CD3+CD56+NKG2C+, CD3+CD56+NKG2C- and CD3+CD56-NKG2C+. Top CD8+ clonotypes included the dominant CD3+CD56+NKG2C+ clonotypes in 6 or 7 donors. In four donors, these clonotypes also led the CD3+CD56-NKG2C+ fraction.

The gene calls are TRBV6-5 and TRBJ2-7; D is unresolved. Material: CD4+ T cells sorted from PBMCs, obtained about 11 days after vaccination. The TCR was taken from a man in his fifties who received an inactivated influenza vaccine. For the CDR3, the DNA is TGTGCCAGCAGTTACTCGATGCAATACGAGCAGTACTTC. Residues: CASSYSMQYEQYF.